This T cell receptor (beta chain) was sequenced for a study of blood T cell repertoires in COVID-19. Study-wide context: Samples of COVID-19 (acute and convalescent) were obtained from the United States, Italy and Spain.

Trimming removed 6 bases from V and 4 bases from J; junction bases left unmatched: 1. This CDR3 contains 13 residues. Seattle's cohort entered during active infection and was followed longitudinally. Libraries were prepared by immunoSEQ multiplex PCR; TCRdb keeps only in-frame clonotypes and omits some of them. In the table there are about 230,000 clones, approximately 84% of which are singletons. A remark on this clone: Other DNA sequences in the sample encode the same CDR3.

The V gene is TRBV12-3 or TRBV12-4, the J gene TRBJ2-7; the match to TRBD2 covers 12 bases. The sequence was collected from a man between 50 and 59 years old with COVID-19, enrolled during active disease. The specimen sequenced was peripheral blood. In DNA, the CDR3 is TGTGCCAGCAGACTAGCGGGAGGATACGAGCAGTACTTC. This encodes CASRLAGGYEQYF.